The 12 T cell receptor beta chains in this list originate from one sample, sequenced in a study of shared clonotypes between healthy human individuals. Measured with immunoSEQ multiplex PCR; TCRdb has only the in-frame clones, and not every one. The sample holds just over 2,000,000 clones, roughly 96% seen once. Input material: naive CD4+ T cells sorted from blood. As to subset: CD45RA+ positively selected. Receptors originate from a man aged 18 to 29 in good health.

The rearrangement links TRBV5-1 to TRBJ2-7; possible D gene TRBD1, 6 bases. The CDR3 totals 14 residues. CDR1 is SGHRS and CDR2 is YFSETQ in the germline V gene. Trimming pared 3 bases from V and 1 base from J, leaving 11 bases between. CDR3 amino acids: CASSWTDSSYEQYF. CDR3 bases: TGCGCCAGCAGCTGGACGGACAGTTCCTACGAGCAGTACTTC. Full variable domain (remainder filled in from reference TRBV5-1 and TRBJ2-7): KAGVTQTPRYLIKTRGQQVTLSCSPISGHRSVSWYQQTPGQGLQFLFEYFSETQRNKGNFPGRFSGRQFSNSRSEMNVSTLELGDSALYLCASSWTDSSYEQYFGPGTRLTVT.

To note about this clone: Other DNA sequences from this sample encode an identical CDR3 as well. The V gene is TRBV5-1, the J gene TRBJ1-2, with D unresolved. This CDR3 has 13 residues. The germline V gene encodes CDR1 SGHRS and CDR2 YFSETQ. Trimming took off 0 bases at V and 4 bases at J, with 7 bases between the two ends. The CDR3 DNA follows: TGCGCCAGCAGCTTGGCCGAGGGCTATGGCTACACCTTC. This translates into CASSLAEGYGYTF.

V is TRBV9 and J is TRBJ2-1, with 9 bases identical to TRBD2. There are 15 residues in the CDR3. V dropped 2 bases and J dropped 2; count of bases not matched to a gene: 2. CDR1 is SGDLS, CDR2 YYNGEE, per germline. The CDR3 is CASSVIAGAYNEQFF. CDR3 coding DNA: TGTGCCAGCAGCGTCATAGCGGGGGCCTACAATGAGCAGTTCTTC. The full variable domain, completed using reference TRBV9 and TRBJ2-1, is DSGVTQTPKHLITATGQRVTLRCSPRSGDLSVYWYQQSLDQGLQFLIQYYNGEERAKGNILERFSAQQFPDLHSELNLSSLELGDSALYFCASSVIAGAYNEQFFGPGTRLTVL.

The chain carries TRBV5-6 and TRBJ2-1, with TRBD1 matching over 10 bases. This CDR3 is 16 amino acids long. V trimming: 1 base; J trimming: 2 bases; junction bases outside the gene matches: 3. Germline CDR1 and CDR2: SGHDT and YYEEEE. The CDR3 loop reads CASSLIDRGPYNEQFF. The CDR3 DNA is TGTGCCAGCAGCTTGATAGACAGGGGGCCCTACAATGAGCAGTTCTTC.

Only one count was recorded for this clone. The CDR3 nucleotides read TGTGCCATCAGTGAGTCTGGAGGGGGGGGACAGCCCCAGCATTTT. Protein: CAISESGGGGQPQHF. This chain joins TRBV10-3 and TRBJ1-5, with D perhaps TRBD1 (6 bases). The ends were cut back, 0 bases at V and 7 bases at J, with 13 bases in the middle. The CDR3 loop spans 15 amino acids. Germline CDR1 ENHRY, CDR2 SYGVKD.

V and J are TRBV18 and TRBJ1-6; D is possibly TRBD1 (6 bases). Trimming shortened V by 3 bases and J by 10 bases, and 19 bases separated the two germline ends. The CDR3 covers 16 residues. Germline assignment: CDR1 KGHSH and CDR2 LQKENI. Written as DNA, the CDR3 is TGTGCCAGCTCACCTCTTTCAGGGGAGGCTAGCTCACCCCTCCACTTT. Its translation is CASSPLSGEASSPLHF. The whole variable domain, remainder taken from reference TRBV18 and TRBJ1-6, is NAGVMQNPRHLVRRRGQEARLRCSPMKGHSHVYWYRQLPEEGLKFMVYLQKENIIDESGMPKERFSAEFPKEGPSILRIQQVVRGDSAAYFCASSPLSGEASSPLHFGNGTRLTVT.

A single count supports this clone. The chain combines TRBV27 with TRBJ1-1; D remains unclear. Deletions cut 8 bases from V and 3 bases from J, with 10 bases between. The CDR3 spans 12 residues. From germline, CDR1 is MNHEY and CDR2 SMNVEV (reference sequence). The CDR3 sequence is CASRTMHTEAFF. The CDR3, as DNA: TGTGCCAGCCGAACAATGCACACTGAAGCTTTCTTT.

The chain couples TRBV9 to TRBJ2-2; D unclear. The CDR3 totals 17 residues. The germline gives CDR1 SGDLS, CDR2 YYNGEE. Trimming left V 0 bases short and J 3 bases short, with 15 bases between. The CDR3 region has the DNA TGTGCCAGCAGCGTAGGGCCGGACGTAATTCACACCGGGGAGCTGTTTTTT. It encodes CASSVGPDVIHTGELFF.

The CDR3 is CASSEGTGLGVSPLHF. The CDR3 nucleotides are TGTGCCAGCAGTGAAGGGACAGGGCTCGGAGTTTCACCCCTCCACTTT. J is TRBJ1-6 and V is TRBV2; TRBD1 matches at 8 bases. Trimming took 1 base from V and 9 from J; bases not matched to a gene: 8. This CDR3 spans 16 amino acids. The germline V gene encodes CDR1 SNHLY and CDR2 FYNNEI. Based on the CDR3 plus reference TRBV2 and TRBJ1-6, the full variable domain is EPEVTQTPSHQVTQMGQEVILRCVPISNHLYFYWYRQILGQKVEFLVSFYNNEISEKSEIFDDQFSVERPDGSNFTLKIRSTKLEDSAMYFCASSEGTGLGVSPLHFGNGTRLTVT.

The chain couples TRBV28 to TRBJ2-7, with 9 bases that match TRBD1. Germline CDR1 is MDHEN and CDR2 is SYDVKM. CDR3 length: 14 residues. With 4 bases clipped from V and 8 bases from J, the junction kept 9 bases outside the gene matches. The CDR3 sequence: CASSSGQGKLQQYF. In DNA, the CDR3 is TGTGCCAGCAGTTCCGGACAGGGGAAATTGCAGCAGTACTTC.

The chain joins TRBV14 to TRBJ1-4, with a possible D match to TRBD1 (6 bases). Germline V CDR1 and CDR2: SGHDN, FVKESK. The CDR3 spans 14 residues. Trimming pared 4 bases from V and 4 bases from J, leaving 10 bases between. In nucleotides, the CDR3 is TGTGCCAGCAGCCTAGGAGGGGGTAATGAAAAACTGTTTTTT. Amino acids: CASSLGGGNEKLFF.

The genes are TRBV6-1 and TRBJ2-7; the match to TRBD2 covers 9 bases. The V gene end was trimmed by 1 base and the J gene end by 6 bases; junction bases not matched to a gene: 7. Looked up from germline, CDR1 is MNHNS and CDR2 is SASEGT. This CDR3 has 15 residues. The CDR3 nucleotides read TGTGCCAGCAGTGAAGGAGCTAGCGGGAATTTCGAGCAGTACTTC. Amino acids: CASSEGASGNFEQYF.